The 9 T cell receptor beta chains below were found in one sample sequenced in a study of T-cell reconstitution after alpha-beta-depleted transplantation in children (dated by TCRdb to the mid-2010s). Libraries were prepared through PCR. The listed sequencing device is Illumina HiSeq 2500. To normalize quantification of the TCRbeta repertoire, the TCR libraries were built with molecular barcoding that relied on unique molecular identifiers. TCRdb took the public reads, trimmed them with fastp at Q25, ran MiXCR for clone calling and kept in-frame beta chains. Rows are unified per CDR3 protein, each entry keeping the most common DNA and genes. The sample yields 250,000 to 300,000 distinct CDR3 sequences; 9.5% to 13% were counted once. The ten top clones hold 23% of the sample. Sample treatment or condition, as interpreted from the label and publication: allogeneic hematopoietic cell transplantation with graft depleted of TCRalphabeta T cells and CD19 B cells.

The sequences come from peripheral blood, collected 180 days after TCRalphabeta/CD19-depleted stem cell transplant. The receptors were sampled from a male patient aged 2 to 10 who had a stem cell transplant for chronic granulomatous disease, so the T cells may come from the graft donor.

This clonotype was seen many times. V and J are TRBV5-1 and TRBJ2-4; the match to TRBD1 covers 8 bases. CDR3 length equals 17 residues. V dropped 4 bases and J dropped 2; count of bases not matched to a gene: 11. CDR1 is SGHRS and CDR2 is YFSETQ in the germline V gene. CDR3 sequence (DNA): TGCGCCAGCAGCCGTGCCGGGACAGGATTTCCCAAAAACATTCAGTACTTC. It translates to CASSRAGTGFPKNIQYF.

This clonotype has ten or more counts. This chain links TRBV7-2 with TRBJ1-1, with D possibly matching TRBD1 (5 bases). Germline V gene data show CDR1 as SGHTA and CDR2 as FQGNSA. The CDR3 has 16 amino acids. V was pared by 1 base and J by 0 bases, with 12 bases between. The CDR3 DNA follows: TGTGCCAGCAGCTTAGGCCCCAGGGTTCTGAACACTGAAGCTTTCTTT. The encoded protein is CASSLGPRVLNTEAFF.

The V call is TRBV19, the J call TRBJ2-1, with TRBD2 as a possible D gene (6 bases). The V and J ends lost 4 bases and 8 bases respectively, with 15 bases between them. CDR1 and CDR2 from the germline V gene are LNHDA and SQIVND (reference sequence). The CDR3 contains 14 residues. CDR3 coding DNA: TGTGCCAGTAGTAGCAGGACTACGAGGCATGAGCAGTTCTTC. Protein product: CASSSRTTRHEQFF.

This clonotype was recorded once. J is TRBJ1-4 and V is TRBV9, with D tentatively TRBD1 (6 bases). Trimming stripped 4 bases from V and 6 bases from J, with 16 bases between. The CDR3 contains 15 residues. Germline assignment: CDR1 SGDLS and CDR2 YYNGEE. The CDR3 here is CASSLDGRGYEKLFF. The CDR3 DNA reads TGTGCCAGCAGCTTAGATGGCAGGGGTTATGAAAAACTGTTTTTT.

This clonotype has ten or more counts. V and J are TRBV12-3 or TRBV12-4 and TRBJ2-7, with 11 nucleotides matching TRBD2. J gave up 5 bases and V 3 bases, and 6 bases lay outside the gene matches. The CDR3 has 15 residues. The CDR3 region has the DNA TGTGCCAGCAGTTTGTATAGCGGGAGGGCTGACGAGCAGTACTTC. Amino acids: CASSLYSGRADEQYF.

On this clonotype: This sequence may be a read error, since a much larger clone differs from it by one base. The CDR3 bases are TGTGCCAGCACCGGACAGGGGGCGCGCCTGTCAGATACGCGGTATTTT. Residues: CASTGQGARLSDTRYF. The chain links TRBV6-1 to TRBJ2-3, with TRBD1 matching 11 bases. Per germline, CDR1 MNHNS and CDR2 SASEGT. The CDR3 covers 16 residues.

This clonotype was detected many times. The gene calls are TRBV29-1 and TRBJ2-6, with D perhaps assigned TRBD1 or TRBD2 (5 bases each). V lost 2 bases, J lost 1 base, and 12 bases lay in between. The germline CDR1 and CDR2 sequences are SQVTM and ANQGSEA. The CDR3 is 16 amino acids. The CDR3 reads CSVETPGASGANVLTF. The CDR3 bases are TGCAGCGTTGAAACCCCCGGGGCTTCTGGGGCCAACGTCCTGACTTTC.

This clonotype was detected many times. The chain joins TRBV25-1 to TRBJ2-3, with 10 bases that match TRBD2. The V and J ends lost 7 bases and 0 bases, in that order; junction bases with no gene match: 10. CDR1 and CDR2 from the germline V gene are MGHDK and SYGVNS. This CDR3 contains 17 residues. In DNA form, the CDR3 reads TGTGCCAGCAAAACTAGCGGGGCTGGCCCTAGCACAGATACGCAGTATTTT. Translating gives CASKTSGAGPSTDTQYF.

This clonotype was found many times. The genes are TRBV4-1 and TRBJ2-7; D gene ambiguous. In germline, CDR1 is MGHRA, CDR2 YSYEKL. This CDR3 has 14 residues. Trimming pared 2 bases from V and 2 bases from J, leaving 10 bases between. The CDR3 region has the DNA TGCGCCAGCAGCCAAATGGACGCAGCCTACGAGCAGTACTTC. As protein: CASSQMDAAYEQYF.